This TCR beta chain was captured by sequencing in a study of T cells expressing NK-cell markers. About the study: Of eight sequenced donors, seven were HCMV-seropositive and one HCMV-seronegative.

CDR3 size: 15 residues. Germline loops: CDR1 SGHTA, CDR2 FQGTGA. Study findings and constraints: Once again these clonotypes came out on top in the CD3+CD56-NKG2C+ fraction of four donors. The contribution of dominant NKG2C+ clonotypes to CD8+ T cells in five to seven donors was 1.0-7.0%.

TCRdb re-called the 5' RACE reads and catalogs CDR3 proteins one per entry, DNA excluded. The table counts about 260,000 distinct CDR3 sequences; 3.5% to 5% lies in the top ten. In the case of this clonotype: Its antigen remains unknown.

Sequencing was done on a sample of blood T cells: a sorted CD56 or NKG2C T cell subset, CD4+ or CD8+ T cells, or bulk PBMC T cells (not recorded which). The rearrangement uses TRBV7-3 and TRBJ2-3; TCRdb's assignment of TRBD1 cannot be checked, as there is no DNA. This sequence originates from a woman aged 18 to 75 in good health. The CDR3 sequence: CASSSRGRGTDTQYF.